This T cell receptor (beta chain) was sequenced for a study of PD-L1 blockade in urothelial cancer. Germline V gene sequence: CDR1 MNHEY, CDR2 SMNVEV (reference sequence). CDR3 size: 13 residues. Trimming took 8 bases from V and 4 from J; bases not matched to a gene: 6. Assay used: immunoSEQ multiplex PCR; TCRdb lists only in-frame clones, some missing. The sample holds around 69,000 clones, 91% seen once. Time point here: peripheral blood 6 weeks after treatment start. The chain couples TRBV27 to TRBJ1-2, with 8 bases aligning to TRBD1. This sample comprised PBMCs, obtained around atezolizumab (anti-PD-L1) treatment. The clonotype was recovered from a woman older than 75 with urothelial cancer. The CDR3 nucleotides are TGTGCCAGCGGCAGGGGGCTGGGCTATGGCTACACCTTC. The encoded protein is CASGRGLGYGYTF.